The clone carrying this TCR beta chain was found a few times. Its antigen is currently unknown. Germline CDR1 and CDR2: MNHNS and SASEGT. This CDR3 comprises 15 residues. V lost 4 bases and J lost 4; bases outside the gene matches: 0. The data derive from a study of T cells in Graves' hyperthyroidism and ophthalmopathy. Study-wide background: At the time of initial diagnosis and before any treatment, peripheral blood was collected.

Overall study findings and caveats: Classification by a 13 V-J model distinguished ophthalmopathy from stable hyperthyroidism.

A lack of ophthalmopathy progression within 18 months defined stable Graves' hyperthyroidism. These patients, aged 18 to 65, had recently diagnosed hyperthyroidism lasting under 2 months. Amplified TCR beta CDR3 regions derived from RNA transcripts. TCR CDR3 regions were first amplified by RT-PCR with HTBI primers. TCRdb reprocessed the multiplex PCR reads with MiXCR, giving one entry per CDR3 protein. The top ten clones hold roughly 29% of a sample with approximately 520,000 distinct CDR3 sequences, more than 20% of them seen once. The sequenced material came from blood. The V call is TRBV6-1, the J call TRBJ2-2; 13 nucleotides align to TRBD2. The receptor comes from a man aged 18-30 years with Graves' hyperthyroidism. The chain's CDR3 is CASSGLAGGTGELFF. The CDR3 DNA reads as TGTGCCAGCAGTGGACTAGCGGGAGGCACCGGGGAGCTGTTTTTT.